The next 28 T cell receptor beta chains were all read from a single sample in a study of CD8+ T cells in alopecia areata. Described treatment: oral pan-JAK inhibitor, 5-10 mg twice daily. Extraction and reverse transcription of RNA yielded cDNA as the sequencing template. Produced via immunoSEQ multiplex PCR; TCRdb's table is partial and in-frame only. The sample has approximately 170,000 clones, 50% to 60% seen once. This specimen was CD4+ T cells sorted from blood, taken at week 4, from a patient treated with tofacitinib. The origin of the receptors is a human donor with alopecia areata.

This clone has a handful of counts. The chain recombines TRBV29-1 with TRBJ2-5; the D is unclear. V gave up 5 bases and J gave up 5 bases, with 15 bases separating them. Germline V gene data show CDR1 as SQVTM and CDR2 as ANQGSEA. This CDR3 contains 13 residues. In DNA form, the CDR3 reads TGCAGCGTTTATCCCCAGTACGATGAGACCCAGTACTTC. It encodes CSVYPQYDETQYF.

The chain employs TRBV9 and TRBJ2-5, with D tentatively TRBD2 (6 bases). The CDR3 spans 13 residues. V dropped 2 bases and J dropped 2 bases, with 7 bases sitting between them. Germline V gene lookup returns CDR1 SGDLS and CDR2 YYNGEE. The CDR3 protein is CASSVRGQETQYF. The CDR3 DNA is TGTGCCAGCAGCGTCCGGGGGCAAGAGACCCAGTACTTC.

Note on this clone: Other DNA variants within this sample encode the same CDR3. CDR3 sequence: CASSSTGGADTQYF. CDR3 sequence (DNA): TGCGCCAGCAGCTCGACAGGGGGAGCAGATACGCAGTATTTT. The chain is built from TRBV5-1 and TRBJ2-3; 9 nucleotides line up with TRBD1. The junction had 3 bases not matched to a gene; V was cut back by 3 bases and J by 4 bases. The CDR3 runs 14 residues. From germline, CDR1 is SGHRS and CDR2 YFSETQ.

With respect to this clone: At one end, the junction sequence differs from germline, possibly due to a read error. V usage is TRBV2 and J usage is TRBJ2-7, with D maybe TRBD2 (5 bases). From germline, CDR1 is SNHLY and CDR2 FYNNEI. The CDR3 spans 11 residues. The CDR3 DNA follows: TGTGCCAGCAGAGAAACCCGGGAAGTGGACTTC. The encoded protein is CASRETREVDF. The full variable domain, rest sourced from reference TRBV2 and TRBJ2-7, is EPEVTQTPSHQVTQMGQEVILRCVPISNHLYFYWYRQILGQKVEFLVSFYNNEISEKSEIFDDQFSVERPDGSNFTLKIRSTKLEDSAMYFCASRETREVDFGPGTRLTVT.

The genes are TRBV15 and TRBJ2-6; D could derive from TRBD1 or TRBD2 (6 bases each). Trimming shortened V by 1 base and J by 0 bases, and 10 bases separated the two germline ends. Germline values: CDR1 LNHNV, CDR2 YYDKDF (reference sequence). The CDR3 contains 17 residues. CDR3 protein: CATSRGGAYSGANVLTF. CDR3 DNA: TGTGCCACCAGCAGAGGGGGGGCGTACTCTGGGGCCAACGTCCTGACTTTC.

This clone was seen only a few times. J is TRBJ2-5 and V is TRBV2; D is perhaps TRBD1 (6 bases). The CDR3 is made up of 16 amino acids. Trimming pared 1 base from V and 0 bases from J, leaving 12 bases between. Germline V gene sequence: CDR1 SNHLY, CDR2 FYNNEI. DNA of the CDR3: TGTGCCAGCAGTGAAGGGTCAGGGGCGCACCAAGAGACCCAGTACTTC. Amino acids: CASSEGSGAHQETQYF.

The chain recombines TRBV29-1 with TRBJ1-1; unclear D gene. In germline, CDR1 is SQVTM, CDR2 ANQGSEA. Between the trimmed V and J ends, which lost 4 bases and 4 bases, there was a span of 7 bases. The CDR3 runs 11 residues. The CDR3 is CSVGGFTEAFF. The CDR3 nucleotides are TGCAGCGTTGGAGGTTTCACTGAAGCTTTCTTT.

The CDR3 protein is CASSRGNTETQYF. The DNA of the CDR3 is TGTGCCAGCAGCCGGGGGAACACGGAGACCCAGTACTTC. This chain links TRBV9 with TRBJ2-5; D may be TRBD2 (6 bases). Germline CDR1 and CDR2: SGDLS and YYNGEE. This CDR3 is built from 13 residues. The ends were cut back, 4 bases at V and 5 bases at J, with 12 bases in the middle. Full variable domain (rest looked up from reference TRBV9 and TRBJ2-5): DSGVTQTPKHLITATGQRVTLRCSPRSGDLSVYWYQQSLDQGLQFLIQYYNGEERAKGNILERFSAQQFPDLHSELNLSSLELGDSALYFCASSRGNTETQYFGPGTRLLVL.

This clone was detected only a few times. The chain carries TRBV7-2 and TRBJ2-3; 8 nucleotides align to TRBD2. The CDR3 covers 16 residues. The V segment lost 3 bases and the J segment 2 bases; nucleotides outside the gene matches: 7. Per germline, CDR1 SGHTA and CDR2 FQGNSA. The CDR3 reads CASSFAAGADTDTQYF. The CDR3 nucleotides read TGTGCCAGCAGCTTCGCAGCGGGGGCCGACACAGATACGCAGTATTTT. Full variable domain (outside the CDR3, taken from reference TRBV7-2 and TRBJ2-3): GAGVSQSPSNKVTEKGKDVELRCDPISGHTALYWYRQSLGQGLEFLIYFQGNSAPDKSGLPSDRFSAERTGGSVSTLTIQRTQQEDSAVYLCASSFAAGADTDTQYFGPGTRLTVL.

The chain recombines TRBV2 with TRBJ2-7; 9 nucleotides match TRBD2. The V gene end was trimmed by 1 base and the J gene end by 7 bases; junction bases not matched to a gene: 8. The CDR3 runs 15 residues. From germline, CDR1 is SNHLY and CDR2 FYNNEI. In nucleotides, the CDR3 is TGTGCCAGCAGTGAAGTAGCGGGAGCGGTTCTGGAGCAGTACTTC. Its protein product is CASSEVAGAVLEQYF.

The chain recombines TRBV4-1 with TRBJ2-3; TRBD1 aligns across 9 bases. CDR3 size: 20 residues. The germline V gene has CDR1 MGHRA and CDR2 YSYEKL. V was clipped by 0 bases and J by 4 bases; unmatched bases: 17. The CDR3 DNA sequence: TGCGCCAGCAGCCAAGAGCTAGGGGGTCCGGGACAGGGTGACGCAGATACGCAGTATTTT. It codes for CASSQELGGPGQGDADTQYF.

This chain connects TRBV27 to TRBJ2-6, with D perhaps matching TRBD1 (5 bases). The CDR3 consists of 17 residues. V lost 2 bases, J lost 0 bases, and 11 bases lay in between. Germline V gives CDR1 MNHEY, CDR2 SMNVEV (reference sequence). The CDR3, as DNA: TGTGCCAGCAGTTTAGGGGCATATAGCTCTGGGGCCAACGTCCTGACTTTC. The encoded protein is CASSLGAYSSGANVLTF.

The V call is TRBV11-3, the J call TRBJ1-1, with no clear D. CDR1 SGHNT and CDR2 YENEEA come from the germline V gene. The ends were cut back, 3 bases at V and 6 bases at J, with 11 bases in the middle. The CDR3 extends over 13 amino acids. Here the CDR3 reads CASSLRNSAEAFF. The CDR3 DNA follows: TGTGCCAGCAGCTTGCGTAACAGCGCTGAAGCTTTCTTT.

The chain combines TRBV29-1 with TRBJ1-2, with D perhaps matching TRBD1 (5 bases). The V end lost 7 bases, the J end lost 7 bases, and 16 bases lay between the germline ends. The germline CDR1 and CDR2 sequences are SQVTM and ANQGSEA. The CDR3 is made up of 12 amino acids. CDR3 coding DNA: TGCAGCGACCGTGCGGGGGTCTTTGGCTACACCTTC. It encodes CSDRAGVFGYTF.

The rearrangement links TRBV14 to TRBJ2-5; D gene ambiguous. CDR3 size: 12 residues. Germline V gene sequence: CDR1 SGHDN, CDR2 FVKESK. V shed 1 base and J shed 2 bases, with 2 bases lying between them. The CDR3: CASSQGQETQYF. DNA of the CDR3: TGTGCCAGCAGCCAAGGGCAAGAGACCCAGTACTTC.

This chain links TRBV19 with TRBJ2-7; a weak D match, TRBD2 (6 bases). The CDR3 covers 13 residues. V lost 6 bases, J lost 2 bases, and 11 bases lay in between. Germline V gene sequence: CDR1 LNHDA, CDR2 SQIVND (reference sequence). The CDR3 reads CASSLWGAYEQYF. The CDR3 DNA follows: TGTGCCAGTAGCCTCTGGGGGGCCTACGAGCAGTACTTC.

This clone was seen a few times. This chain joins TRBV30 and TRBJ2-3; 7 bases align to TRBD1. V dropped 5 bases and J dropped 3; count of bases not matched to a gene: 8. The CDR3 length is 14 residues. Per germline, CDR1 GTSNPN and CDR2 SVGIG (reference sequence). CDR3 sequence: CAWGEGALTDTQYF. The CDR3 DNA follows: TGTGCCTGGGGCGAGGGGGCGTTAACAGATACGCAGTATTTT.

V is TRBV5-1 and J is TRBJ2-3, with 14 nucleotides matching TRBD2. The V gene's germline CDR1 is SGHRS and CDR2 YFSETQ. V shed 4 bases and J 5 bases; nucleotides not matched to a gene: 3. This CDR3 comprises 15 residues. In nucleotides, the CDR3 is TGCGCCAGCAGCGGGACTAGCGGGAGTATAGATACGCAGTATTTT. Translated, it gives CASSGTSGSIDTQYF.

The V and J genes are TRBV5-4 and TRBJ1-5; D gene unclear. This CDR3 region has 13 residues. V lost 0 bases to trimming and J lost 11 bases, with 12 bases between them. Germline values: CDR1 SGHNT, CDR2 YYREEE (reference sequence). The CDR3 protein is CASSLGFDGSQHF. The CDR3 DNA reads TGTGCCAGCAGCTTGGGGTTTGACGGGTCCCAGCATTTT.

This clone occurred a few times. The chain combines TRBV7-2 with TRBJ2-7; D remains ambiguous. V lost 7 bases and J lost 3, with 10 bases in between. This CDR3 contains 12 residues. Germline V gene lookup returns CDR1 SGHTA and CDR2 FQGNSA. CDR3 sequence (DNA): TGTGCCAGCACCACCCAGGTCTACGAGCAGTACTTC. This encodes CASTTQVYEQYF.

The CDR3 coding sequence is TGTGCCAGCAGCCCACGGGGAGAAGGGCTAGCGGGAGGTGAGCAGTTCTTC. Protein product: CASSPRGEGLAGGEQFF. The chain uses TRBV7-2 and TRBJ2-1; TRBD2 matches 11 bases. The CDR3 consists of 17 residues. Germline V gives CDR1 SGHTA, CDR2 FQGNSA. Trimming removed 5 bases from V and 9 bases from J; junction bases left unmatched: 15. The whole variable domain, remainder taken from reference TRBV7-2 and TRBJ2-1, is GAGVSQSPSNKVTEKGKDVELRCDPISGHTALYWYRQSLGQGLEFLIYFQGNSAPDKSGLPSDRFSAERTGGSVSTLTIQRTQQEDSAVYLCASSPRGEGLAGGEQFFGPGTRLTVL.

This clone was seen only a few times. J is TRBJ1-4 and V is TRBV29-1; no reliable D call. Germline CDR1 SQVTM, CDR2 ANQGSEA. This CDR3 spans 10 amino acids. V was clipped by 7 bases and J by 5 bases, with 5 bases between them. The CDR3 DNA follows: TGCAGCGCCGGCAATGAAAAACTGTTTTTT. It yields the protein CSAGNEKLFF.

Only a few counts were recorded for this clone. Distinct nucleotide sequences in the sample also encode this CDR3. V gene TRBV29-1 combines with J gene TRBJ2-5; D is possibly TRBD2 (6 bases). Germline V gene data show CDR1 as SQVTM and CDR2 as ANQGSEA. The CDR3 sequence is 12 residues long. V lost 3 bases, J lost 5 bases, and 10 bases lay in between. CDR3 bases: TGCAGCGTTGAGGAGGGTGGGGAGACCCAGTACTTC. Protein product: CSVEEGGETQYF.

V gene TRBV27 combines with J gene TRBJ1-1; no clear D gene. Trimming pared 5 bases from V and 4 bases from J, leaving 14 bases between. Germline values: CDR1 MNHEY, CDR2 SMNVEV (reference sequence). The CDR3 consists of 14 residues. The CDR3 DNA is TGTGCCAGCAGTCCCAGTATTGGAGGCACTGAAGCTTTCTTT. It specifies CASSPSIGGTEAFF.

V and J are TRBV30 and TRBJ1-2; D may be TRBD1 (5 bases). Trimming pared 2 bases from V and 8 bases from J, leaving 12 bases between. This CDR3 region has 12 residues. Per germline, CDR1 GTSNPN and CDR2 SVGIG (reference sequence). The CDR3 coding sequence is TGTGCCTGGAGTCGAGACAGTTCGGGCTACACCTTC. Its translation: CAWSRDSSGYTF.

The chain is built from TRBV25-1 and TRBJ2-7; 10 nucleotides agree with TRBD2. From germline, CDR1 is MGHDK and CDR2 SYGVNS. V gave up 1 base and J gave up 6 bases; unmatched junction bases: 15. This CDR3 region has 18 residues. The CDR3 reads CASSESLIGLAGVGEQYF. In DNA form, the CDR3 reads TGTGCCAGCAGTGAATCGTTGATAGGGCTAGCGGGAGTGGGCGAGCAGTACTTC.

CDR3 DNA sequence: TGCAGCGTTGAAGTGGGGGGCCGGAGCTCCTACGAGCAGTACTTC. Translating gives CSVEVGGRSSYEQYF. This chain joins TRBV29-1 and TRBJ2-7, with D perhaps given as TRBD1 or TRBD2 (6 bases each). Trimming took off 1 base at V and 0 bases at J, with 13 bases between the two ends. The germline CDR1 and CDR2 sequences are SQVTM and ANQGSEA. The CDR3 length is 15 residues.

The chain uses TRBV9 and TRBJ2-1; 9 bases match TRBD2. The CDR3 has 14 residues. Per germline, CDR1 SGDLS and CDR2 YYNGEE. The J segment lost 7 bases and the V segment lost 0 bases, leaving 2 bases of the junction unmatched. The CDR3 nucleotides read TGTGCCAGCAGCGTAGCGGGACTAGCTAATGAGCAGTTCTTC. Its protein is CASSVAGLANEQFF.